This T cell receptor (beta chain) was recorded in a study of blood T cell repertoires in COVID-19. In germline, CDR1 is MNHNS, CDR2 SASEGT. The CDR3 has 15 amino acids. V lost 1 base and J 2 bases, leaving 10 bases between the germline ends. The method was immunoSEQ multiplex PCR; TCRdb's version includes in-frame clones alone and lacks a portion of them. The sample gives 100,000 to 150,000 clones, roughly 72% of which show up once; 4.5% to 6% is in the top ten. The TCR comes from a man aged 80 or over with COVID-19, enrolled during active disease. The chain recombines TRBV6-1 with TRBJ2-3, with D uncertain. The sample taken for sequencing was peripheral blood. The CDR3 nucleotides are TGTGCCAGCAGTGAAGACGCCACATCCACAGATACGCAGTATTTT. This sequence encodes CASSEDATSTDTQYF.